Sequencing of this T cell receptor beta chain was carried out in a study of T cell repertoires in cytomegalovirus infection. The wider study: Indicated by public TCR beta signatures were CMV infection and matching HLA type.

The CDR3 totals 15 residues. Trimming cost V 6 bases and J 2 bases; bases outside gene matches: 6. Germline assignment: CDR1 MNHNS and CDR2 SASEGT. This clonotype was picked up many times. Its matching antigen is unknown. One entry per CDR3 protein, called by TCRdb with MiXCR from the reads. The data hold roughly 320,000 distinct CDR3 sequences, with more than 8% observed a single time. Study results and limitations: HLA-C-restricted, CMV-specific TCR beta clonotypes were dominant ex vivo. Carriers of CMV and the relevant HLA type were discriminated by public TCR beta frequency.

The origin of this receptor is a human donor in good health (CMV status not recorded). Some clones in this sample may be carry-over from other donors' samples. The sample was PBMCs. V is TRBV6-1 and J is TRBJ2-5, with 10 bases identical to TRBD2. Here the CDR3 DNA reads TGTGCCAGCAGCCGGACTAGCGGCCCTCAAGAGACCCAGTACTTC. Translation: CASSRTSGPQETQYF.